The 28 T cell receptor beta chains in this list originate from one sample, sequenced in a study of monozygotic twins with inflammatory bowel disease. TCRdb re-called the 5' RACE reads; one entry per CDR3 protein, DNA not given. In all, the sample yields roughly 160,000 distinct CDR3 sequences. Sequences were obtained from blood. The receptor set was obtained from a human donor with ulcerative colitis or Crohn's disease, or a healthy co-twin of an affected twin (not recorded which).

The V call is TRBV7-6, the J call TRBJ2-7; TCRdb gives TRBD1 as the D gene, but with no DNA this cannot be confirmed. CDR3 length: 14 residues. Germline lookup yields CDR1 SGHVS and CDR2 FNYEAQ. CDR3 sequence reads: CASSLDAGSYEQYF.

The chain joins TRBV6-1 to TRBJ2-7; as DNA is missing, the TRBD1 call by TCRdb cannot be tested. Per the germline V gene, CDR1 is MNHNS and CDR2 is SASEGT. This CDR3 has 16 amino acids. Here the CDR3 reads CASSEDGTYSGYEQYF.

The chain is built from TRBV6-1 and TRBJ2-1; TCRdb indicates TRBD2, and absent DNA this call remains unverified. The CDR3 extends over 20 amino acids. CDR1 and CDR2 from the germline V gene are MNHNS and SASEGT. Here the CDR3 reads CASSEFPPGTSGISYNEQFF.

The V gene is TRBV11-3, the J gene TRBJ1-1. The CDR3 has 13 amino acids. Germline V gives CDR1 SGHNT, CDR2 YENEEA. The CDR3 loop is CASRQQLGTEAFF.

The CDR3 loop is CSAGTSGRGSGELFF. The chain recombines TRBV20-1 with TRBJ2-2; TCRdb picks TRBD2, but there is no DNA to check that call. Germline values: CDR1 DFQATT, CDR2 SNEGSKA (reference sequence). The CDR3 is 15 amino acids.

V gene TRBV30 combines with J gene TRBJ1-2; the D gene TCRdb calls, TRBD1, cannot be checked with no DNA. CDR3 length equals 13 residues. Germline V gene data show CDR1 as GTSNPN and CDR2 as SVGIG (reference sequence). The CDR3 loop is CAWSETGVDGYTF.

The V call is TRBV28, the J call TRBJ2-2; TCRdb's D gene call, TRBD2, goes unchecked for lack of DNA. Germline V CDR1 and CDR2: MDHEN, SYDVKM. This CDR3 is 13 amino acids long. The CDR3 loop reads CASSSPSGGELFF.

The chain uses TRBV18 and TRBJ1-2; absent DNA, TCRdb's TRBD1 call cannot be checked. Looked up from germline, CDR1 is KGHSH and CDR2 is LQKENI. The CDR3 is 14 residues long. CDR3 amino acids: CASSPGHGGSGYTF.

The chain couples TRBV24-1 to TRBJ2-5; the D call from TCRdb, TRBD2, cannot be confirmed without DNA. The CDR3 runs 14 residues. CDR1 is KGHDR and CDR2 is SFDVKD in the germline V gene. The CDR3: CATSDTRTQETQYF.

The rearrangement links TRBV9 to TRBJ2-1; TCRdb's D gene call, TRBD2, goes unchecked for lack of DNA. The CDR3 sequence is 14 residues long. CDR1 and CDR2 (germline): SGDLS, YYNGEE. This CDR3 reads CASSIGTEAGSRFF. The full variable domain, its missing parts supplied by reference TRBV9 and TRBJ2-1, is DSGVTQTPKHLITATGQRVTLRCSPRSGDLSVYWYQQSLDQGLQFLIQYYNGEERAKGNILERFSAQQFPDLHSELNLSSLELGDSALYFCASSIGTEAGSRFFGPGTRLTVL.

V usage is TRBV7-2 and J usage is TRBJ2-7; no DNA is available, so the TRBD1 call from TCRdb remains unchecked. CDR1 and CDR2 from the germline V gene are SGHTA and FQGNSA. The CDR3 spans 14 residues. The CDR3 is CASSPSGGGYEQYF.

The rearrangement links TRBV4-2 to TRBJ1-1; TCRdb's D call, TRBD1, is unchecked because there is no DNA. Germline CDR1 LGHNA, CDR2 YNFKEQ. The CDR3 runs 15 residues. The CDR3 is CASSQDAEVEGAAFF.

The V call is TRBV20-1, the J call TRBJ1-5; TCRdb picks TRBD1, but there is no DNA to check that call. The CDR3 has 16 residues. CDR1 and CDR2 from the germline V gene are DFQATT and SNEGSKA (reference sequence). CDR3 residues: CSAKSLGGADNQPQHF.

The chain is built from TRBV15 and TRBJ2-7; as DNA is missing, the TRBD2 call by TCRdb cannot be tested. The CDR3 length is 17 residues. Germline V gives CDR1 LNHNV, CDR2 YYDKDF (reference sequence). CDR3 protein: CATSRVRDGPSSYEQYF.

The V and J genes are TRBV25-1 and TRBJ1-1. The CDR3 is 11 amino acids. Germline V gene sequence: CDR1 MGHDK, CDR2 SYGVNS. The CDR3 here is CASSKDYGAFF.

The J gene is TRBJ2-1, the V gene TRBV20-1. Germline CDR1 DFQATT, CDR2 SNEGSKA (reference sequence). The CDR3 totals 15 residues. CDR3 sequence reads: CSARDRLAGSNEQFF.

The genes are TRBV28 and TRBJ1-1. The CDR3 has 14 residues. CDR1 and CDR2 from the germline V gene are MDHEN and SYDVKM. CDR3 loop: CASSLDGARDEAFF.

The rearrangement uses TRBV7-9 and TRBJ2-7. This CDR3 region has 13 residues. Germline V gene sequence: CDR1 SEHNR, CDR2 FQNEAQ (reference sequence). The CDR3 protein is CASSWVQEYEQYF.

This chain uses TRBV29-1 with TRBJ1-2; TCRdb designates TRBD1, a call that cannot be tested without DNA. Germline assignment: CDR1 SQVTM and CDR2 ANQGSEA. The CDR3 covers 16 residues. The CDR3 is CSVSHPVDRGAYGYTF.

The rearrangement links TRBV7-8 to TRBJ2-7; the D call of TRBD1 rests on TCRdb alone, since no DNA is present to check it. The CDR3 consists of 12 residues. Germline CDR1 and CDR2: SGHVS and FQNEAQ. This chain's CDR3 is CASSLDRGEQYF.

The V and J genes are TRBV12-3 or TRBV12-4 and TRBJ2-3; TCRdb outputs TRBD1, but without DNA this stays unchecked. The CDR3 sequence is 13 residues long. The CDR3 spells CASSLGRGGTQYF.

This chain links TRBV5-1 with TRBJ2-7; TCRdb's D gene call, TRBD2, goes unchecked for lack of DNA. CDR3 length: 16 amino acids. Germline V gene data show CDR1 as SGHRS and CDR2 as YFSETQ. Here the CDR3 reads CASSLADDPSAGKQYF. Combining the CDR3 with reference TRBV5-1 and TRBJ2-7 gives the whole variable domain KAGVTQTPRYLIKTRGQQVTLSCSPISGHRSVSWYQQTPGQGLQFLFEYFSETQRNKGNFPGRFSGRQFSNSRSEMNVSTLELGDSALYLCASSLADDPSAGKQYFGPGTRLTVT.

The chain couples TRBV6-5 to TRBJ1-1; TCRdb picks TRBD1, but there is no DNA to check that call. From germline, CDR1 is MNHEY and CDR2 SVGAGI. The CDR3 covers 13 residues. The CDR3 sequence is CASSPDREAEAFF.

The gene calls are TRBV9 and TRBJ1-5. This CDR3 spans 15 amino acids. Germline V gives CDR1 SGDLS, CDR2 YYNGEE. The CDR3 reads CASSVGPDSNQPQHF.

This chain joins TRBV20-1 and TRBJ2-7; TCRdb names TRBD2, which stays unverified in the absence of DNA. Germline V gene data show CDR1 as DFQATT and CDR2 as SNEGSKA (reference sequence). This CDR3 contains 14 residues. The chain's CDR3 is CSARRGSPSYEQYF.

The chain couples TRBV15 to TRBJ1-1; there is no DNA to check the TCRdb D call of TRBD1. CDR1 is LNHNV and CDR2 is YYDKDF in the germline V gene (reference sequence). The CDR3 consists of 14 residues. The CDR3 sequence is CATSRDLGRTEAFF.

V usage is TRBV5-5 and J usage is TRBJ2-1; the TCRdb D gene call, TRBD1, has no DNA to confirm it. This CDR3 comprises 15 residues. Per the germline V gene, CDR1 is SGHKS and CDR2 is YYEKEE (reference sequence). CDR3 protein: CASSLKTGGYNEQFF.

The J gene is TRBJ1-5, the V gene TRBV12-3 or TRBV12-4. There are 13 residues in the CDR3. The CDR3 is CASTQLLHQPQHF.